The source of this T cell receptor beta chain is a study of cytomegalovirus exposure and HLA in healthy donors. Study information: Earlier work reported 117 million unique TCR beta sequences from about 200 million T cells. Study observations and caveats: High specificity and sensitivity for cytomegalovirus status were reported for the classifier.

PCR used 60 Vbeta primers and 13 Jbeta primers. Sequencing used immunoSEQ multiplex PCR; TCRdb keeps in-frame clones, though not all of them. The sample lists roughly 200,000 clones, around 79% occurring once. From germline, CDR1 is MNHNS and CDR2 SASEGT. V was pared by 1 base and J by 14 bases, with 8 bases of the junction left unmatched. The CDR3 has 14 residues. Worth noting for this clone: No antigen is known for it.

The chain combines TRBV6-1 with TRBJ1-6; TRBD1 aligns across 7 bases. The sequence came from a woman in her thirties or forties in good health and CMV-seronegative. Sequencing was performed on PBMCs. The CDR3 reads CASSEGVGGASLHF. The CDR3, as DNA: TGTGCCAGCAGTGAAGGGGTAGGGGGCGCGTCCCTCCACTTT.